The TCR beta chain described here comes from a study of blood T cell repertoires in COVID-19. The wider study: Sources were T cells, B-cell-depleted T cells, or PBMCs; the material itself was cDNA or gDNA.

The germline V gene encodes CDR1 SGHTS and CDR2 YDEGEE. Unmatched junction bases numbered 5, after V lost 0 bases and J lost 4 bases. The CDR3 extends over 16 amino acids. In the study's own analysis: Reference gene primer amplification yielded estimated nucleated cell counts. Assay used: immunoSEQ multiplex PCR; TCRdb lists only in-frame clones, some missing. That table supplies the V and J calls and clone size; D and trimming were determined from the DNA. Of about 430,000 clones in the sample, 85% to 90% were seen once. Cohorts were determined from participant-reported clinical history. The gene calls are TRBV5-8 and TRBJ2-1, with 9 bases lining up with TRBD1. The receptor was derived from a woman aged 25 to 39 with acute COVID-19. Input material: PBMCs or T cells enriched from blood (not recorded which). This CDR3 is CASSLAWGQGYNEQFF. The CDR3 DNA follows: TGTGCCAGCAGCTTGGCCTGGGGACAGGGATACAATGAGCAGTTCTTC.